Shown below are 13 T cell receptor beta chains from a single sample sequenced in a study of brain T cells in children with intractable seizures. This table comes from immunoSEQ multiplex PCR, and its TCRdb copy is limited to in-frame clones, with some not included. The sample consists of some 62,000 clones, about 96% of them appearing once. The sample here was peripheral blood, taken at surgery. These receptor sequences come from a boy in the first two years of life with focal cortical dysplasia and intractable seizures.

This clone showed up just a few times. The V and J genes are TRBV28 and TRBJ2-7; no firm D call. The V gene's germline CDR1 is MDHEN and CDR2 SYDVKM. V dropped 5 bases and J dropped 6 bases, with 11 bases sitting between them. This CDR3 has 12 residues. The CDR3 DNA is TGTGCCAGCAGTCACCCCGACCGCGAGCAGTACTTC. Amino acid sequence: CASSHPDREQYF.

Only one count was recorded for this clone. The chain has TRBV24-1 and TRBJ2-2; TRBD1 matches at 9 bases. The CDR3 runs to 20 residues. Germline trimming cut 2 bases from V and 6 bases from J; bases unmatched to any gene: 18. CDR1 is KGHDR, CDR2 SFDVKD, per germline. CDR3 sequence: CATSDSASNPTGGRAGELFF. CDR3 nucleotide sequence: TGTGCCACCAGTGATTCAGCGTCAAACCCTACAGGGGGCAGGGCCGGGGAGCTGTTTTTT.

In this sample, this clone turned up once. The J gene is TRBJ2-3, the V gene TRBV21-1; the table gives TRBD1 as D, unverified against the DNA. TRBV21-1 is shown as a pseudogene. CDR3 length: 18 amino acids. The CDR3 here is CASSKPKRTGLLTDTQYF. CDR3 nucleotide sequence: TGTGCCAGCAGCAAACCGAAGAGGACAGGGCTCCTCACAGATACGCAGTATTTT.

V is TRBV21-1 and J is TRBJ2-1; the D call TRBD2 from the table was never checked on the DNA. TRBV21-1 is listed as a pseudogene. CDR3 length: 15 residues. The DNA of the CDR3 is TGTGCCAGCAGCAAAAGCGGGAGCTCCTACAATGAGCAGTTCTTC. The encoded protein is CASSKSGSSYNEQFF.

In DNA form, the CDR3 reads TGTGCCAGCAGCGTCCCTTTAGCGGGAGGCAATGCTGGGGCCAACGTCCTGACTTTC. It translates to CASSVPLAGGNAGANVLTF. The gene calls are TRBV7-2 and TRBJ2-6; 10 nucleotides align to TRBD2. This CDR3 comprises 19 residues. The germline V gene has CDR1 SGHTA and CDR2 FQGNSA. V lost 5 bases to trimming and J lost 2 bases; unmatched junction nucleotides: 12.

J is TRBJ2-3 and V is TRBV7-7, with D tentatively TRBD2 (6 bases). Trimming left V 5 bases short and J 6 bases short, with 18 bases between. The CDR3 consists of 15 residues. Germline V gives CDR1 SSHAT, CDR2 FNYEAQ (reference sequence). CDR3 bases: TGTGCCAGCAGCACAAGTCCGCGGGGCTCGGATACGCAGTATTTT. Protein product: CASSTSPRGSDTQYF.

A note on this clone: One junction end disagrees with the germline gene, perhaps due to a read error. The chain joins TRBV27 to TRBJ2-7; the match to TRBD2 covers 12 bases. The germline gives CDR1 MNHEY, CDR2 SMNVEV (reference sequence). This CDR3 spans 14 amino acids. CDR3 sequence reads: CASSLTSGSDEQHF. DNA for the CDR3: TGTGCCAGCAGTCTGACTAGCGGGAGCGACGAGCAGCACTTC.

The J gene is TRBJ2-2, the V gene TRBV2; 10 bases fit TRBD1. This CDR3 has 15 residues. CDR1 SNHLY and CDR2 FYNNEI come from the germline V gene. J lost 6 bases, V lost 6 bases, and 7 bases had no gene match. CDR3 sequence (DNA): TGTGCCAGCAGGCGTCCCGGGACAGGGGCCGGGGAGCTGTTTTTT. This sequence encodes CASRRPGTGAGELFF.

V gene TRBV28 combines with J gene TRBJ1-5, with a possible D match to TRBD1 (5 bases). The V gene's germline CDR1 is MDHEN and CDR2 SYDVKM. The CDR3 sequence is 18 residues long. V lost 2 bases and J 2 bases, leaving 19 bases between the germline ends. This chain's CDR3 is CASSLRYGGRAGNQPQHF. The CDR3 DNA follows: TGTGCCAGCAGTTTACGTTACGGGGGGAGGGCGGGCAATCAGCCCCAGCATTTT.

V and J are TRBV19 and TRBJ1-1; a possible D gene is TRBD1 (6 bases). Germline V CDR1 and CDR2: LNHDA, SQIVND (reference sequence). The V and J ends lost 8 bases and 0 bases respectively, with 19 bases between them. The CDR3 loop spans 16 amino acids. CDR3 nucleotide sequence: TGTGCCAGTCTTCGGGATCCAGGGGATATGAACACTGAAGCTTTCTTT. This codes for CASLRDPGDMNTEAFF. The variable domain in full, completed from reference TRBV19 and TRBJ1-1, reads DGGITQSPKYLFRKEGQNVTLSCEQNLNHDAMYWYRQDPGQGLRLIYYSQIVNDFQKGDIAEGYSVSREKKESFPLTVTSAQKNPTAFYLCASLRDPGDMNTEAFFGQGTRLTVV.

The CDR3 is CASSKEVIGELFF. The CDR3, as DNA: TGTGCCAGCAGCAAAGAGGTTATCGGGGAGCTGTTTTTT. The gene calls are TRBV6-5 and TRBJ2-2; D is undetermined. V lost 6 bases, J lost 7 bases, and 12 bases lay in between. This CDR3 region has 13 residues. Germline loops: CDR1 MNHEY, CDR2 SVGAGI.

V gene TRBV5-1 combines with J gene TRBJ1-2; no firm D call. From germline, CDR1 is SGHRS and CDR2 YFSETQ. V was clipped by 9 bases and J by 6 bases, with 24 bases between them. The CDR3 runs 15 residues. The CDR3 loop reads CANWPPSVILDGYTF. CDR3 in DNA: TGCGCCAACTGGCCGCCGTCAGTGATTTTGGATGGCTACACCTTC.

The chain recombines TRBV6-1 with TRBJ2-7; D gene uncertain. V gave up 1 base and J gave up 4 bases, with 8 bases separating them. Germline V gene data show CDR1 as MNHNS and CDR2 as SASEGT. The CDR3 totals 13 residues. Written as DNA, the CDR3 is TGTGCCAGCAGTGAAGACTGGGAATACGAGCAGTACTTC. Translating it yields CASSEDWEYEQYF.